This T cell receptor beta chain was identified during a study of shared clonotypes between healthy human individuals (dated by TCRdb to the early 2020s). Background on the whole study: The cohort comprised two women and three men aged 18 to 49 years. To estimate repertoire size and how much clonotypes are shared between individuals, the study performed deep sequencing of blood TCR repertoires from a few healthy adults. To increase sequencing depth and limit assay-specific biases, different laboratories used diverse techniques to prepare libraries and sequence TCR repertoires. For each donor, CD4 naive and CD4 memory were each run on three plates, CD8 naive on two plates, and CD8 memory on one plate. Between about 0.8 and 8.9 billion PBMCs per donor were obtained by leukapheresis. General study outcomes and caveats: When a handful of donors were compared, the shared fraction of clonotypes was about 5.4% for naive CD4, more than 3% for naive CD8, more than 2% for memory CD4, and approximately 0.4% for memory CD8. Even with the large sequencing depth, rarefaction of the sorted-subset datasets indicated that sequencing was incomplete. Higher generation probabilities were observed for clonotypes shared by all four sorted-subset donors than for non-shared clonotypes. Sampling was restricted to blood, and TCR repertoires in tissue are likely to differ from TCR repertoires in blood. Pairwise subsampling indicated that sequencing depth was expected to affect the degree of clonotype sharing among donors. Estimated clonotype richness was generally larger for naive than for memory subsets. The genetic and exposure-history diversity represented was limited by the small number of donors.

This clone was counted a few times. Its antigen is unknown. It has no much larger one-base neighbor in the sample; base qualities were not kept. The donors were healthy, HIV-negative adults with no recently reported acute infections or vaccinations. Only Caucasian adults living in Nashville, Tennessee, USA were represented among the donors. CD8 memory samples combined magnetically selected CD45RO+ cells with CCR7-negative CD45RA+ effector memory (TemRA) cells. Blood was collected by leukapheresis, and PBMCs were isolated by Ficoll-Histopaque density gradient centrifugation and then cryopreserved in liquid nitrogen vapor phase. Purity and quantity of every magnetically sorted T cell population were checked by analytical flow cytometry. Genomic DNA was isolated from every sorted fraction and measured by UV absorbance on a Nanodrop 2000c. V loses 9 bases, J loses 0 bases, and the germline ends lie 11 bases apart. Taken from cysteine to phenylalanine, the CDR3 has 13 residues. The sequence is cut down to CDR3 DNA, 39 bases in frame from base 1. The germline V gene (reference sequence) specifies WNHNN as CDR1 and SYGVQD as CDR2.

Using the deep immunoSEQ assay, multiplex PCR amplified TCR CDR3 regions from genomic DNA. Extracted genomic DNA from each cell subset was distributed evenly across all wells of several immunoSEQ 96-well plates, and each plate was treated as a replicate. For sorted subsets, around 200 ng genomic DNA, equal to 25,000 to 35,000 T cell genomes, was loaded into each replicate PCR. The purified libraries were quantified using a Qubit 3.0 fluorometer, sized with a Bioanalyzer 2100, and then quantified again using the KAPA Library Quantification kit. A separate single-read 150-cycle Illumina NextSeq 550 flow cell was used to sequence each immunoSEQ 96-well plate. The study's own analysis went as follows. The immunoSEQ output contained only junctional sequences without quality scores, so filtering could not match that applied to full-length reads. Sequences were annotated with PyIR, a Python wrapper for IgBLAST v1.9, using IMGT germline references to assign V/J genes and CDR3. Reads were removed for weak V/J assignments (E-value above 1e-6), missing CDR3, stop codons, out-of-frame junctions, or ambiguous translated residues. V3J clonotypes were defined as sequences sharing the same inferred V gene, J gene, and CDR3 amino acid sequence. The percentage overlap between two repertoires was calculated by dividing the number of shared unique clonotypes by the size of the smaller repertoire. Repertoire richness was assessed with RTK rarefaction, the Chao1 estimator, and Recon v2.1 estimates of unobserved clonotypes. Generation probabilities for all TCRbeta clonotypes obtained by the gDNA method from four donors were computed using OLGA. TCRdb obtained this table from immuneACCESS and retained in-frame rearrangements with V and J assigned. These tables miss some clones; where compared with another copy, unresolved V genes account for less than half of the shortfall, and the remainder is unexplained. From that table come the V and J calls and clone size; the DNA was used to work out D and trimming. This sample gives 110,000 or so clones in total; around 71% of them show up just once. The top ten clonotypes cover about 22% of the sample.

The chain is encoded by TRBV10-1 joined to TRBJ1-1, with the D gene not confidently named. The receptor's source is a woman aged 25-40 years in good health. The material sequenced was memory CD8+ T cells sorted from blood. The cell subset or site label corresponds to: CD45RO+ cells pooled with CCR7-negative TemRA cells. The CDR3: CASSPAVNTEAFF. At the DNA level, the sequence is TGCGCCAGTTCCCCCGCGGTGAACACTGAAGCTTTCTTT.